One and the same sample provided the 29 T cell receptor beta chains below, sequenced in a study of T-cell reconstitution after alpha-beta-depleted transplantation in children. The library targeted TCRbeta and was prepared with unique molecular identifiers. TCRdb re-called the PCR reads through MiXCR, storing one row per CDR3 protein. The sample carries 230,000 or so distinct CDR3 sequences, approximately 9.8% recorded once. The sequencing here drew on PBMCs from the stem cell graft donor, taken from the stem cell graft. Source of these receptors: a human donor who donated a stem cell graft to a child with SCID.

There are many counts of this clonotype. The chain couples TRBV10-3 to TRBJ2-7; 10 nucleotides match TRBD1. Germline V gene lookup returns CDR1 ENHRY and CDR2 SYGVKD. The CDR3 is made up of 15 amino acids. V shed 6 bases and J 1 base; nucleotides not matched to a gene: 6. For the CDR3, the DNA is TGTGCCATCAGCCCCGGACAGGGGGGGTCCTACGAGCAGTACTTC. Protein: CAISPGQGGSYEQYF.

This clonotype was counted ten times or more. The rearrangement uses TRBV9 and TRBJ2-3; D is undetermined. Germline CDR1 reads SGDLS; CDR2 reads YYNGEE. V was clipped by 3 bases and J by 0 bases, with 8 bases between them. The CDR3 has 14 residues. The CDR3 bases are TGTGCCAGCAGCGCCCAACCAAGCACAGATACGCAGTATTTT. Protein: CASSAQPSTDTQYF.

This clonotype was found many times. The chain uses TRBV7-6 and TRBJ2-7; TRBD1 matches 10 bases. Germline loops: CDR1 SGHVS, CDR2 FNYEAQ. This CDR3 has 16 residues. Unmatched junction bases numbered 10, after V lost 2 bases and J lost 6 bases. The DNA for the CDR3 is TGTGCCAGCAGCTTAAGTTTCGGGACAGGGGAAACCGAGCAGTACTTC. Its translation is CASSLSFGTGETEQYF.

Ten or more counts support this clonotype. V and J are TRBV20-1 and TRBJ2-1; perhaps TRBD1 as D (5 bases). V was shortened by 6 bases and J by 1 base, with 16 bases between the two germline ends. The CDR3 loop spans 15 amino acids. Germline CDR1 DFQATT, CDR2 SNEGSKA (reference sequence). In nucleotides, the CDR3 is TGCAGTGCCAGCCCCCCAGGGAATTCCTACAATGAGCAGTTCTTC. This translates into CSASPPGNSYNEQFF.

This clonotype was seen repeatedly, ten times or more. The chain is built from TRBV20-1 and TRBJ1-2; 9 bases are a match to TRBD1. The CDR3 loop spans 16 amino acids. Germline V gives CDR1 DFQATT, CDR2 SNEGSKA (reference sequence). The CDR3 nucleotides are TGCAGCGTCGTTCGGTTGGACCAACAGGGGGCCTATGGCTACACCTTC. Amino acids: CSVVRLDQQGAYGYTF.

This clonotype was observed many times. This sequence joins TRBV7-3 and TRBJ2-2; TRBD1 might be the D (6 bases). V dropped 4 bases and J dropped 0 bases, with 9 bases sitting between them. This CDR3 is 15 amino acids long. Germline CDR1 reads SGHTA; CDR2 reads FQGTGA. In DNA form, the CDR3 reads TGTGCCAGCAGCTCGGGACACCCGAACACCGGGGAGCTGTTTTTT. It is translated as CASSSGHPNTGELFF.

This clonotype appeared many times. As DNA, the CDR3 is TGTGCCAGCAGTTATACAGAAGAGACCCAGTACTTC. Translating it yields CASSYTEETQYF. The V and J genes are TRBV12-3 or TRBV12-4 and TRBJ2-5; no firm D call. This CDR3 is 12 amino acids long. The V gene lost 4 bases and the J gene lost 3 bases, with 6 bases spanning the gap.

The sample holds many counts of this clonotype. The chain uses TRBV7-9 and TRBJ1-5; no clear D gene. Germline V gene lookup returns CDR1 SEHNR and CDR2 FQNEAQ (reference sequence). CDR3 length: 14 residues. V was clipped by 6 bases and J by 6 bases, with 15 bases between them. The CDR3, as DNA: TGTGCCAGCAGTCCCCGGGCGGTAAGTCAGCCCCAGCATTTT. Translating gives CASSPRAVSQPQHF.

The sample holds many counts of this clonotype. The chain carries TRBV5-1 and TRBJ2-1; D possibly uses TRBD1 or TRBD2 (6 bases each). Germline V lookup: CDR1 SGHRS, CDR2 YFSETQ. Trimming cost V 3 bases and J 8 bases, with 9 bases left between them. This CDR3 region has 12 residues. As DNA, the CDR3 is TGCGCCAGCAGCTGGGGGGCCGATGAGCAGTTCTTC. Translated: CASSWGADEQFF.

This clonotype was recorded at least ten times. The chain employs TRBV25-1 and TRBJ1-6, with TRBD1 as a possible D gene (5 bases). CDR1 and CDR2 from the germline V gene are MGHDK and SYGVNS. CDR3 length: 15 residues. Deletions cut 4 bases from V and 9 bases from J, with 16 bases between. CDR3 coding DNA: TGTGCCAGCAGTGGAATGGGGGTTAGAGGTTCACCCCTCCACTTT. Translating it yields CASSGMGVRGSPLHF.

This clonotype was counted ten times or more. The chain is built from TRBV11-3 and TRBJ2-2; 7 nucleotides match TRBD2. CDR3 length: 15 amino acids. Per the germline V gene, CDR1 is SGHNT and CDR2 is YENEEA. V lost 5 bases and J lost 7; bases outside the gene matches: 10. CDR3 bases: TGTGCCAGCAGCCCCATTGGGGGGGTAAGCGGGGAGCTGTTTTTT. Amino acids: CASSPIGGVSGELFF.

This clonotype was observed at least ten times. The chain combines TRBV4-3 with TRBJ2-2, with a weak D call TRBD2 (6 bases). There are 15 residues in the CDR3. Trimming pared 0 bases from V and 5 bases from J, leaving 10 bases between. Germline lookup yields CDR1 LGHNA and CDR2 YSLEER. CDR3 sequence: CASSQDTGETGELFF. CDR3 bases: TGCGCCAGCAGCCAAGATACGGGGGAGACCGGGGAGCTGTTTTTT.

The sample holds many counts of this clonotype. The CDR3 is CASSLFAGRGDYGYTF. The CDR3 DNA follows: TGCGCCAGCAGCTTGTTCGCAGGCCGAGGGGACTATGGCTACACCTTC. The chain joins TRBV5-1 to TRBJ1-2; tentatively, D is TRBD1 (5 bases). Germline CDR1 is SGHRS and CDR2 is YFSETQ. The CDR3 consists of 16 residues. V lost 1 base and J 3 bases, leaving 16 bases between the germline ends.

This clonotype was detected a few times. The CDR3 region is CASSYSKGTGGLSYEQYF. For the CDR3, the DNA is TGTGCCAGCAGTTACTCGAAAGGGACAGGGGGACTCTCCTACGAGCAGTACTTC. The chain carries TRBV6-5 and TRBJ2-7; TRBD1 matches 11 bases. The CDR3 is made up of 18 amino acids. CDR1 and CDR2 from the germline V gene are MNHEY and SVGAGI. V shed 0 bases and J 0 bases; nucleotides not matched to a gene: 7.

Ten or more counts support this clonotype. The rearrangement uses TRBV11-2 and TRBJ2-1; D unclear. The CDR3 loop spans 13 amino acids. The germline V and J ends were trimmed by 6 bases and 9 bases, with 15 bases remaining between them. Germline CDR1 and CDR2: SGHAT and FQNNGV. The CDR3, as DNA: TGTGCCAGCAGACTCCCGGGTCGGAGTGAGCAGTTCTTC. It yields the protein CASRLPGRSEQFF.

This clonotype was counted only a few times. This may come from a read error, since a much larger clone is one base off. V usage is TRBV27 and J usage is TRBJ1-2, with D unresolved. This CDR3 is built from 13 residues. The germline gives CDR1 MNHEY, CDR2 SMNVEV (reference sequence). The CDR3 loop is CASSFRLNYGDTF. DNA of the CDR3: TGTGCCAGCAGTTTTAGGCTGAACTATGGCGACACCTTC.

This clonotype occurred many times. The V call is TRBV7-6, the J call TRBJ2-2; TRBD2 matches at 8 bases. CDR3 length: 17 amino acids. The ends lost 0 bases at V and 4 bases at J; junction bases unmatched: 7. Germline-derived CDR1 and CDR2 are SGHVS and FNYEAQ. This CDR3 is CASSLALPGGVTGELFF. CDR3 bases: TGTGCCAGCAGCTTAGCCCTACCCGGGGGGGTCACCGGGGAGCTGTTTTTT.

The chain combines TRBV5-1 with TRBJ2-7, with 7 bases aligning to TRBD1. This CDR3 region has 14 residues. From germline, CDR1 is SGHRS and CDR2 YFSETQ. The V and J ends lost 5 bases and 3 bases, in that order; junction bases with no gene match: 8. CDR3 DNA sequence: TGCGCCAGCAGTAAGGACAGGCGTATCTACGAGCAGTACTTC. Translated: CASSKDRRIYEQYF.

This clonotype came up many times. This chain joins TRBV3-1 and TRBJ1-2; weak D call: TRBD1 (6 bases). Germline lookup yields CDR1 LGHDT and CDR2 YNNKEL (reference sequence). V was pared by 1 base and J by 5 bases, with 20 bases between. The CDR3 extends over 17 amino acids. The CDR3 DNA is TGTGCCAGCAGCCAAGGCTCGTGGGGGGCGTTCGGTTATGGCTACACCTTC. This codes for CASSQGSWGAFGYGYTF.

This clonotype was detected many times. This chain connects TRBV5-1 to TRBJ2-7; 12 bases align to TRBD2. CDR3 length: 14 residues. In germline, CDR1 is SGHRS, CDR2 YFSETQ. Germline trimming cut 4 bases from V and 5 bases from J; bases unmatched to any gene: 4. CDR3: CASSVTSGGHEQYF. The CDR3 DNA is TGCGCCAGCAGCGTGACTAGCGGGGGCCACGAGCAGTACTTC. Together with reference TRBV5-1 and TRBJ2-7, the CDR3 gives the full variable domain: KAGVTQTPRYLIKTRGQQVTLSCSPISGHRSVSWYQQTPGQGLQFLFEYFSETQRNKGNFPGRFSGRQFSNSRSEMNVSTLELGDSALYLCASSVTSGGHEQYFGPGTRLTVT.

This clonotype was observed many times. The CDR3 DNA follows: TGTGCCAGCAGTCCCCGTGGAGGGAGTTATGGCTACACCTTC. Its translation: CASSPRGGSYGYTF. The genes are TRBV27 and TRBJ1-2; D gene uncertain. The germline V and J ends were trimmed by 5 bases and 5 bases, with 15 bases remaining between them. From germline, CDR1 is MNHEY and CDR2 SMNVEV (reference sequence). CDR3 size: 14 residues.

The chain links TRBV29-1 to TRBJ1-5; TRBD1 is a possible D gene (5 bases). Germline CDR1 reads SQVTM; CDR2 reads ANQGSEA. V was cut by 5 bases and J by 3 bases, with 14 bases left in between. The CDR3 contains 14 residues. The CDR3 sequence: CSVSAGTNNQPQHF. CDR3 coding DNA: TGCAGCGTTTCGGCAGGGACCAACAATCAGCCCCAGCATTTT.

In its sample, this clonotype was seen many times. V is TRBV20-1 and J is TRBJ1-2; D is unclear. V was shortened by 7 bases and J by 6 bases, with 12 bases between the two germline ends. CDR1 DFQATT and CDR2 SNEGSKA come from the germline V gene (reference sequence). The CDR3 is made up of 11 amino acids. The CDR3 here is CSGAAADGYTF. The DNA of the CDR3 is TGCAGTGGGGCCGCAGCCGATGGCTACACCTTC.

This rearrangement joins TRBV4-2 to TRBJ1-1, with a weak D call TRBD1 (6 bases). This CDR3 is built from 16 residues. In germline, CDR1 is LGHNA, CDR2 YNFKEQ. V lost 4 bases to trimming and J lost 1 base, with 16 bases between them. The CDR3 region is CASSPMHRVANTEAFF. CDR3 coding DNA: TGTGCCAGCAGCCCGATGCACAGGGTCGCGAACACTGAAGCTTTCTTT.

This clonotype was found a few times. The rearrangement links TRBV6-1 to TRBJ2-4, with TRBD1 matching over 8 bases. The CDR3 extends over 14 amino acids. Germline V CDR1 and CDR2: MNHNS, SASEGT. Losses at the gene ends were 6 bases for V and 8 bases for J; bases not matched to a gene: 9. The CDR3: CASRPRTGSDIQYF. DNA of the CDR3: TGTGCCAGCAGACCGCGGACAGGGAGCGACATTCAGTACTTC.

At least ten counts were recorded for this clonotype. The V gene is TRBV27, the J gene TRBJ1-6, with D uncertain. The germline gives CDR1 MNHEY, CDR2 SMNVEV (reference sequence). V lost 3 bases to trimming and J lost 9 bases, with 18 bases between them. The CDR3 sequence is 16 residues long. The CDR3 nucleotides read TGTGCCAGCAGTTTCGGCCCCGGCCGCACGGGTTCACCCCTCCACTTT. Protein: CASSFGPGRTGSPLHF.

At least ten counts were recorded for this clonotype. The rearrangement joins TRBV7-3 to TRBJ2-6; D is perhaps TRBD1 (6 bases). The CDR3 contains 19 residues. Germline CDR1 reads SGHTA; CDR2 reads FQGTGA. Trimming took 5 bases from V and 0 from J, leaving 20 bases between them. In DNA, the CDR3 is TGTGCCAGCAGCCCTAAGGGACACCTTGGGGGCTCTGGGGCCAACGTCCTGACTTTC. Residues: CASSPKGHLGGSGANVLTF.

CDR3 in amino acids: CSVRTRVRETQYF. In nucleotides, the CDR3 is TGCAGCGTGCGAACACGGGTCCGGGAGACCCAGTACTTC. The rearrangement links TRBV29-1 to TRBJ2-5; D remains ambiguous. Trimming cost V 6 bases and J 5 bases, with 16 bases left between them. Looked up from germline, CDR1 is SQVTM and CDR2 is ANQGSEA. The CDR3 sequence is 13 residues long.

Many counts were recorded for this clonotype. The chain couples TRBV5-1 to TRBJ1-1; the match to TRBD1 covers 8 bases. The CDR3 has 14 amino acids. J was trimmed by 4 bases and V by 0 bases; bases with no gene match: 2. Germline assignment: CDR1 SGHRS and CDR2 YFSETQ. Here the CDR3 DNA reads TGCGCCAGCAGCTTGGAACAGGGGGTCACTGAAGCTTTCTTT. Translation gives CASSLEQGVTEAFF.